These 30 T cell receptor beta chains were all obtained from the same sample, sequenced in a study of cytomegalovirus exposure and HLA in healthy donors. Measured with immunoSEQ multiplex PCR; TCRdb has only the in-frame clones, and not every one. The repertoire has around 150,000 clones, roughly nine tenths of them found once; the top ten carry 4.5% to 7%. Sample: PBMCs. All receptors derive from a young woman in good health and CMV-seronegative.

This chain links TRBV19 with TRBJ2-5, with TRBD2 as a possible D gene (5 bases). The germline CDR1 and CDR2 sequences are LNHDA and SQIVND (reference sequence). The V end lost 7 bases, the J end lost 2 bases, and 11 bases lay between the germline ends. The CDR3 totals 13 residues. CDR3 DNA sequence: TGTGCCAGTACCGGGAACAAACAAGAGACCCAGTACTTC. This encodes CASTGNKQETQYF.

This clone was seen only once. The genes are TRBV10-3 and TRBJ1-2; TRBD1 matches at 11 bases. The CDR3 is 17 amino acids. Germline loops: CDR1 ENHRY, CDR2 SYGVKD. V was clipped by 8 bases and J by 2 bases; unmatched bases: 13. The CDR3 nucleotides read TGTGCCATCGGAAATAGGGACAGGGGGAAGGCAAACTATGGCTACACCTTC. This sequence encodes CAIGNRDRGKANYGYTF.

This clone was observed a handful of times. The chain uses TRBV19 and TRBJ2-7; no firm D call. The CDR3 consists of 13 residues. Per the germline V gene, CDR1 is LNHDA and CDR2 is SQIVND (reference sequence). The ends were cut back, 3 bases at V and 6 bases at J, with 12 bases in the middle. The CDR3 is CASSIALLSEQYF. CDR3 DNA sequence: TGTGCCAGTAGTATTGCTCTGCTCTCCGAGCAGTACTTC.

The genes are TRBV13 and TRBJ2-2; maybe TRBD1 (5 bases). Between the trimmed V and J ends, which lost 8 bases and 5 bases, there was a span of 12 bases. Germline lookup yields CDR1 PRHDT and CDR2 FYEKMQ (reference sequence). The CDR3 spans 13 residues. The CDR3 loop reads CASADSPTGELFF. The CDR3 coding sequence is TGTGCCAGCGCCGACAGCCCGACCGGGGAGCTGTTTTTT.

This clone was seen only a few times. The genes are TRBV4-1 and TRBJ2-7; 10 bases line up with TRBD1. The V segment lost 5 bases and the J segment 5 bases; nucleotides outside the gene matches: 12. CDR1 and CDR2 from the germline V gene are MGHRA and YSYEKL. This CDR3 is 16 amino acids long. The CDR3 DNA reads TGCGCCAGCAGCTTCGGACCGGGACAGGGGTACCACGAGCAGTACTTC. This encodes CASSFGPGQGYHEQYF.

The chain combines TRBV27 with TRBJ1-4; 7 positions match TRBD1. Per germline, CDR1 MNHEY and CDR2 SMNVEV (reference sequence). The CDR3 has 15 residues. Trimming took 6 bases from V and 1 from J; bases not matched to a gene: 5. Here the CDR3 DNA reads TGTGCCAGCAGGGGAAGACAGGGAACTAATGAAAAACTGTTTTTT. This translates into CASRGRQGTNEKLFF.

The chain couples TRBV5-4 to TRBJ1-1; 7 bases line up with TRBD1. Per germline, CDR1 SGHNT and CDR2 YYREEE (reference sequence). CDR3 length equals 14 residues. J lost 5 bases, V lost 5 bases, and 9 bases had no gene match. The CDR3 spells CASRLDRDWTEAFF. In nucleotides, the CDR3 is TGTGCCAGCAGACTAGACAGGGATTGGACTGAAGCTTTCTTT.

The J gene is TRBJ2-7, the V gene TRBV5-5; D possibly corresponds to TRBD1 (6 bases). The length of the CDR3 is 16 residues. V lost 4 bases and J lost 5, with 22 bases in between. The germline V gene has CDR1 SGHKS and CDR2 YYEKEE (reference sequence). The CDR3 nucleotides read TGTGCCAGCAGCCCTTTTCAACAGGGCCTAATCGACGAGCAGTACTTC. Protein product: CASSPFQQGLIDEQYF. The whole variable domain, remainder taken from reference TRBV5-5 and TRBJ2-7, is DAGVTQSPTHLIKTRGQQVTLRCSPISGHKSVSWYQQVLGQGPQFIFQYYEKEERGRGNFPDRFSARQFPNYSSELNVNALLLGDSALYLCASSPFQQGLIDEQYFGPGTRLTVT.

This sequence joins TRBV6-6 and TRBJ1-2; D is unclear. V dropped 4 bases and J dropped 5 bases, with 11 bases sitting between them. Germline V lookup: CDR1 MNHNY, CDR2 SVGAGI (reference sequence). This CDR3 is 13 amino acids long. The CDR3 sequence is CASSLGISYGYTF. CDR3 bases: TGTGCCAGCAGTTTAGGGATAAGTTATGGCTACACCTTC.

V and J are TRBV7-9 and TRBJ1-1, with D perhaps TRBD1 (5 bases). Germline V gene sequence: CDR1 SEHNR, CDR2 FQNEAQ (reference sequence). This CDR3 comprises 13 residues. V lost 2 bases, J lost 6 bases, and 10 bases lay in between. This CDR3 reads CASSLLGTPEAFF. The CDR3 nucleotides read TGTGCCAGCAGCTTATTAGGGACTCCTGAAGCTTTCTTT.

This clone was counted a few times. This chain links TRBV2 with TRBJ1-4; no definite D call. Germline CDR1 and CDR2: SNHLY and FYNNEI. Trimming cost V 6 bases and J 0 bases, with 8 bases left between them. This CDR3 has 14 amino acids. CDR3 sequence reads: CASRVTATNEKLFF. The DNA of the CDR3 is TGTGCCAGCAGGGTTACTGCAACTAATGAAAAACTGTTTTTT.

V usage is TRBV7-2 and J usage is TRBJ1-3; D ambiguous. V was cut by 2 bases and J by 4 bases, with 12 bases left in between. Germline loops: CDR1 SGHTA, CDR2 FQGNSA. The CDR3 extends over 15 amino acids. This CDR3 reads CASSLYTGEGNTIYF. CDR3 nucleotide sequence: TGTGCCAGCAGCTTATACACGGGCGAAGGAAACACCATATATTTT.

V usage is TRBV9 and J usage is TRBJ2-1, with 9 bases lining up with TRBD2. The V and J ends lost 3 bases and 8 bases, in that order; junction bases with no gene match: 6. The CDR3 is 14 amino acids. Germline V gene data show CDR1 as SGDLS and CDR2 as YYNGEE. Written as DNA, the CDR3 is TGTGCCAGCAGCGCCGGACTAGCGATCCATGAGCAGTTCTTC. It specifies CASSAGLAIHEQFF.

The sample holds a few counts of this clone. One junction end does not reproduce the germline sequence, and a read error may be involved. DNA for the CDR3: TGTGCCATCGGTGACTCCCGGGACAGGGGTGGAAAACTGTTTTTT. This sequence encodes CAIGDSRDRGGKLFF. The chain employs TRBV10-3 and TRBJ1-4, with 10 bases aligning to TRBD1. Germline values: CDR1 ENHRY, CDR2 SYGVKD. CDR3 size: 15 residues.

The chain joins TRBV28 to TRBJ2-3, with 12 bases that match TRBD1. The V gene end was trimmed by 2 bases and the J gene end by 5 bases; junction bases not matched to a gene: 8. The CDR3 runs 17 residues. Germline loops: CDR1 MDHEN, CDR2 SYDVKM. CDR3 protein: CASSLPGQGARRDTQYF. CDR3 DNA: TGTGCCAGCAGTTTACCGGGACAGGGGGCTAGGCGAGATACGCAGTATTTT.

The chain is built from TRBV4-2 and TRBJ2-7, with 11 bases identical to TRBD2. V lost 3 bases and J lost 3; bases outside the gene matches: 7. The CDR3 is 16 residues long. Per germline, CDR1 LGHNA and CDR2 YNFKEQ. The CDR3 loop reads CASSQDLAGGFYEQYF. The CDR3 DNA is TGTGCCAGCAGCCAGGATCTAGCGGGAGGTTTCTACGAGCAGTACTTC.

V gene TRBV28 combines with J gene TRBJ2-5; tentative D call: TRBD1 (5 bases). The CDR3 contains 15 residues. Per germline, CDR1 MDHEN and CDR2 SYDVKM. V was clipped by 6 bases and J by 5 bases, with 19 bases between them. The CDR3 DNA sequence: TGTGCCAGCAGCCCAACATCAGGGAAGTGGGAGACCCAGTACTTC. Its translation: CASSPTSGKWETQYF.

This clone was counted only a few times. The V gene is TRBV19, the J gene TRBJ2-2; 8 positions match TRBD1. V was clipped by 8 bases and J by 7 bases; unmatched bases: 6. CDR3 length equals 13 residues. Germline V gene data show CDR1 as LNHDA and CDR2 as SQIVND (reference sequence). DNA of the CDR3: TGTGCCAGTCGGACAGGGTTGATCGGGGAGCTGTTTTTT. It translates to CASRTGLIGELFF.

This rearrangement joins TRBV4-2 to TRBJ2-5; tentatively, D is TRBD1 (6 bases). In germline, CDR1 is LGHNA, CDR2 YNFKEQ. The CDR3 is 14 amino acids. Deletions cut 5 bases from V and 4 bases from J, with 14 bases between. The CDR3 bases are TGTGCCAGCAGCATGGACAGCCTTGCAGAGACCCAGTACTTC. Translating it yields CASSMDSLAETQYF.

This chain uses TRBV18 with TRBJ2-7, with 9 bases identical to TRBD1. The CDR3 extends over 15 amino acids. With V trimmed by 0 bases and J by 2 bases, 2 bases remained unmatched. Germline V gene data show CDR1 as KGHSH and CDR2 as LQKENI. The DNA for the CDR3 is TGTGCCAGCTCACCACCCACAGGGGGCCCCTACGAGCAGTACTTC. Protein product: CASSPPTGGPYEQYF.

This clone was seen a single time. This chain connects TRBV10-3 to TRBJ2-5, with D hard to call. The germline gives CDR1 ENHRY, CDR2 SYGVKD. The CDR3 loop spans 13 amino acids. V lost 2 bases and J 1 base, leaving 5 bases between the germline ends. The CDR3 sequence: CAISEAGQETQYF. The CDR3 DNA reads as TGTGCCATCAGTGAGGCTGGCCAAGAGACCCAGTACTTC.

A remark on this clone: The identical CDR3 is also encoded by other nucleotide sequences in the sample. CDR3 sequence: CASSLADRGYGYTF. In DNA, the CDR3 is TGTGCCAGCAGCTTAGCGGACAGAGGCTATGGCTACACCTTC. The rearrangement uses TRBV7-2 and TRBJ1-2, with D possibly matching TRBD1 (6 bases). This CDR3 comprises 14 residues. V was shortened by 0 bases and J by 4 bases, with 9 bases between the two germline ends. CDR1 and CDR2 (germline): SGHTA, FQGNSA.

The chain links TRBV19 to TRBJ1-1; TRBD1 matches at 7 bases. CDR3 length: 13 amino acids. V lost 3 bases, J lost 7 bases, and 5 bases stayed unmatched. The germline CDR1 and CDR2 sequences are LNHDA and SQIVND (reference sequence). Here the CDR3 reads CASSIDRAGEAFF. The CDR3 nucleotides are TGTGCCAGTAGTATCGACAGGGCCGGTGAAGCTTTCTTT.

The chain carries TRBV6-1 and TRBJ1-6; 7 nucleotides agree with TRBD1. From germline, CDR1 is MNHNS and CDR2 SASEGT. J gave up 0 bases and V 7 bases, and 3 bases lay outside the gene matches. This CDR3 has 15 residues. The CDR3 sequence: CASKDRFSYNSPLHF. The CDR3 DNA reads as TGTGCCAGCAAGGACAGGTTCTCCTATAATTCACCCCTCCACTTT.

The genes are TRBV28 and TRBJ1-5; D remains ambiguous. CDR1 MDHEN and CDR2 SYDVKM come from the germline V gene. The CDR3 is made up of 13 amino acids. Deletions cut 10 bases from V and 3 bases from J, with 13 bases between. The CDR3 bases are TGTGCCACCTATGGACGGGACAATCAGCCCCAGCATTTT. This codes for CATYGRDNQPQHF.

CDR3 sequence reads: CASSEAGDKNTEAFF. CDR3 DNA: TGTGCCAGCAGTGAAGCGGGGGACAAAAACACTGAAGCTTTCTTT. V and J are TRBV2 and TRBJ1-1; tentatively, D is TRBD1 (6 bases). Per germline, CDR1 SNHLY and CDR2 FYNNEI. The CDR3 has 15 amino acids. V dropped 0 bases and J dropped 2 bases, with 10 bases sitting between them.

This clone was observed a few times. The chain uses TRBV9 and TRBJ1-5; possible D gene TRBD1, 5 bases. Germline CDR1 reads SGDLS; CDR2 reads YYNGEE. This CDR3 has 15 residues. V gave up 0 bases and J gave up 0 bases, with 7 bases separating them. DNA for the CDR3: TGTGCCAGCAGCGTAGGGGGGGATAGCAATCAGCCCCAGCATTTT. It encodes CASSVGGDSNQPQHF.

This clone was detected a few times. The chain is built from TRBV2 and TRBJ1-2; 9 bases agree with TRBD1. The CDR3 is 13 amino acids. V dropped 6 bases and J dropped 3; count of bases not matched to a gene: 2. Germline CDR1 SNHLY, CDR2 FYNNEI. DNA of the CDR3: TGTGCCAGCAGACGACAGGGGGACTATGGCTACACCTTC. The encoded protein is CASRRQGDYGYTF.

This chain joins TRBV12-5 and TRBJ1-2; TRBD1 agrees at 7 bases. CDR1 and CDR2 from the germline V gene are LGHNT and FRNRAP. V dropped 6 bases and J dropped 2; count of bases not matched to a gene: 6. This CDR3 has 14 amino acids. CDR3 nucleotides: TGTGCTAGTGGACCGGGACAGACGAACTATGGCTACACCTTC. It specifies CASGPGQTNYGYTF.

The CDR3 region is CASGTLNQPQHF. For the CDR3, the DNA is TGTGCCAGCGGGACCCTAAATCAGCCCCAGCATTTT. The chain employs TRBV2 and TRBJ1-5, with D perhaps TRBD1 (5 bases). The CDR3 spans 12 residues. The germline gives CDR1 SNHLY, CDR2 FYNNEI. Trimming left V 8 bases short and J 4 bases short, with 9 bases between.